Presented here are 32 T cell receptor beta chains from one specimen sequenced in a study of cytomegalovirus exposure and HLA in healthy donors. Primers included in the PCR were 60 Vbeta and 13 Jbeta primers. Repertoires were generated with immunoSEQ multiplex PCR, while TCRdb's copy carries only in-frame clones and drops some. The sample holds around 120,000 clones, 65% to 85% seen once. The sequencing sample was made of PBMCs. The source of these receptors is a woman aged 40 to 50 in good health and CMV-seronegative.

This chain links TRBV18 with TRBJ2-5, with D possibly being TRBD1 (6 bases). The CDR3 is made up of 15 amino acids. Germline assignment: CDR1 KGHSH and CDR2 LQKENI. V was shortened by 3 bases and J by 4 bases, with 15 bases between the two germline ends. The CDR3 loop is CASSPTVLGGETQYF. The CDR3 bases are TGTGCCAGCTCACCGACGGTACTAGGGGGAGAGACCCAGTACTTC.

CDR3: CASITKGHPYNEQFF. The CDR3 DNA reads TGTGCCAGCATTACGAAGGGGCACCCCTACAATGAGCAGTTCTTC. The rearrangement links TRBV28 to TRBJ2-1, with a weak D call TRBD1 (5 bases). Deletions cut 7 bases from V and 2 bases from J, with 15 bases between. The CDR3 runs 15 residues. The V gene's germline CDR1 is MDHEN and CDR2 SYDVKM.

This clone was observed a few times. V is TRBV28 and J is TRBJ1-2, with 7 bases fitting TRBD1. There are 13 residues in the CDR3. Trimming cost V 3 bases and J 4 bases; bases outside gene matches: 2. Germline V lookup: CDR1 MDHEN, CDR2 SYDVKM. CDR3 in DNA: TGTGCCAGCAGTTTCGACAGGGTCTATGGCTACACCTTC. It encodes CASSFDRVYGYTF.

This sequence joins TRBV7-8 and TRBJ2-5; 11 nucleotides agree with TRBD2. The V segment lost 4 bases and the J segment 9 bases; nucleotides outside the gene matches: 16. The CDR3 length is 17 residues. In germline, CDR1 is SGHVS, CDR2 FQNEAQ. The CDR3 here is CASSSALAGGPQFAQYF. As DNA, the CDR3 is TGTGCCAGCAGCTCAGCTCTAGCGGGAGGCCCGCAATTTGCCCAGTACTTC.

The rearrangement links TRBV5-4 to TRBJ2-2, with 11 bases that match TRBD2. Germline V lookup: CDR1 SGHNT, CDR2 YYREEE (reference sequence). CDR3 size: 16 residues. V shed 4 bases and J 4 bases; nucleotides not matched to a gene: 6. In DNA, the CDR3 is TGTGCCAGCAGCGCGGTAGCGGGGGGGCTCACCGGGGAGCTGTTTTTT. Amino acids: CASSAVAGGLTGELFF.

The genes are TRBV2 and TRBJ1-5; the D is unclear. Germline CDR1 is SNHLY and CDR2 is FYNNEI. The ends were cut back, 5 bases at V and 0 bases at J, with 5 bases in the middle. The CDR3 runs to 13 residues. The CDR3 reads CASSSFSNQPQHF. The CDR3 region has the DNA TGTGCCAGCAGTTCCTTTAGCAATCAGCCCCAGCATTTT.

This sequence joins TRBV2 and TRBJ1-5, with 9 bases lining up with TRBD1. Trimming cost V 6 bases and J 6 bases; bases outside gene matches: 6. The CDR3 is made up of 14 amino acids. The germline gives CDR1 SNHLY, CDR2 FYNNEI. CDR3 region: CASRGQGGFQPQHF. CDR3 bases: TGTGCCAGCAGGGGACAGGGAGGATTTCAGCCCCAGCATTTT.

The chain has TRBV14 and TRBJ2-7; 7 bases are shared with TRBD2. The CDR3 length is 18 residues. Germline CDR1 and CDR2: SGHDN and FVKESK. The V gene end was trimmed by 0 bases and the J gene end by 1 base; junction bases not matched to a gene: 12. Here the CDR3 reads CASSQDQGLGAGSYEQYF. CDR3 DNA sequence: TGTGCCAGCAGCCAAGATCAAGGTTTAGGAGCGGGATCCTACGAGCAGTACTTC.

The chain uses TRBV5-1 and TRBJ2-2; D unresolved. Between the trimmed V and J ends, which lost 6 bases and 5 bases, there was a span of 11 bases. The CDR3 has 13 residues. Germline CDR1 is SGHRS and CDR2 is YFSETQ. The CDR3 coding sequence is TGCGCCAGCAAAGTGCCCGGGACCGGGGAGCTGTTTTTT. Translating gives CASKVPGTGELFF.

V and J are TRBV5-1 and TRBJ1-1, with 7 bases identical to TRBD1. The CDR3 loop spans 15 amino acids. Germline loops: CDR1 SGHRS, CDR2 YFSETQ. Trimming cost V 4 bases and J 0 bases; bases outside gene matches: 6. As DNA, the CDR3 is TGCGCCAGCAGCAGACGGACAGGACTGAACACTGAAGCTTTCTTT. Its translation is CASSRRTGLNTEAFF.

The chain is built from TRBV27 and TRBJ1-5; D is uncertain. Trimming took off 5 bases at V and 3 bases at J, with 11 bases between the two ends. The CDR3 covers 14 residues. CDR1 and CDR2 (germline): MNHEY, SMNVEV (reference sequence). The CDR3 sequence is CASSPGSFNQPQHF. As DNA, the CDR3 is TGTGCCAGCAGTCCGGGTAGCTTCAATCAGCCCCAGCATTTT.

The table lists this clone with a few counts. The V call is TRBV27, the J call TRBJ2-3; D is possibly TRBD1 (5 bases). V gave up 6 bases and J gave up 5 bases, with 18 bases separating them. Germline lookup yields CDR1 MNHEY and CDR2 SMNVEV (reference sequence). The CDR3 is made up of 15 amino acids. The CDR3 bases are TGTGCCAGCAGGGGGTGGAGAGCCCAGGGAGATACGCAGTATTTT. Translated, it gives CASRGWRAQGDTQYF.

CDR3 DNA: TGTGCCAGCAGCTTGGGACTAGCGGGAGAAAACTCCTACGAGCAGTACTTC. Amino acid sequence: CASSLGLAGENSYEQYF. The rearrangement uses TRBV7-6 and TRBJ2-7; 14 positions agree with TRBD2. Trimming removed 3 bases from V and 0 bases from J; junction bases left unmatched: 4. Germline-derived CDR1 and CDR2 are SGHVS and FNYEAQ. The CDR3 totals 17 residues.

This chain links TRBV13 with TRBJ2-3; 14 nucleotides line up with TRBD2. The CDR3 is 17 residues long. V was clipped by 4 bases and J by 3 bases; unmatched bases: 6. Germline V gives CDR1 PRHDT, CDR2 FYEKMQ (reference sequence). CDR3 sequence: CASSSGLAGGQTDTQYF. In DNA, the CDR3 is TGTGCCAGCAGCTCCGGACTAGCGGGGGGCCAAACAGATACGCAGTATTTT.

The chain links TRBV5-1 to TRBJ2-5, with 9 bases matching TRBD1. J lost 2 bases, V lost 5 bases, and 4 bases had no gene match. Germline V lookup: CDR1 SGHRS, CDR2 YFSETQ. This CDR3 is built from 14 residues. CDR3 in DNA: TGCGCCAGCAGTTTGACAGGGGGACAAGAGACCCAGTACTTC. This sequence encodes CASSLTGGQETQYF.

CDR3 amino acids: CASSPGTRSDTQYF. The CDR3 DNA is TGTGCCAGCAGCCCCGGGACTAGGTCAGATACGCAGTATTTT. The chain carries TRBV7-2 and TRBJ2-3, with TRBD2 identical over 8 bases. CDR3 length equals 14 residues. Germline CDR1 reads SGHTA; CDR2 reads FQGNSA. J was trimmed by 4 bases and V by 5 bases; bases with no gene match: 5.

The chain joins TRBV29-1 to TRBJ1-2; 8 bases agree with TRBD1. This CDR3 comprises 11 residues. The germline CDR1 and CDR2 sequences are SQVTM and ANQGSEA. The CDR3 DNA is TGCGGCGGCGGGACAGGTGAAGGCTACACCTTC. This sequence encodes CGGGTGEGYTF.

CDR3 nucleotides: TGTGCCAGCAGTGAGGGGCAGGCGACCGGGGAGCTGTTTTTT. This sequence encodes CASSEGQATGELFF. The V call is TRBV6-1, the J call TRBJ2-2; a weak D match, TRBD1 (5 bases). CDR3 length: 14 residues. Deletions cut 3 bases from V and 5 bases from J, with 10 bases between. Germline values: CDR1 MNHNS, CDR2 SASEGT.

In this sample, this clone turned up a few times. The J gene is TRBJ2-1, the V gene TRBV7-9, with 15 bases matching TRBD2. The CDR3 runs to 19 residues. Unmatched junction bases numbered 9, after V lost 6 bases and J lost 0 bases. CDR1 is SEHNR, CDR2 FQNEAQ, per germline (reference sequence). This chain's CDR3 is CASRKGLAGGPSSYNEQFF. The DNA for the CDR3 is TGTGCCAGCAGGAAAGGACTAGCGGGGGGGCCTAGCTCCTACAATGAGCAGTTCTTC.

The V call is TRBV29-1, the J call TRBJ1-3; D uncertain. This CDR3 spans 14 amino acids. CDR1 SQVTM and CDR2 ANQGSEA come from the germline V gene. The ends were cut back, 2 bases at V and 0 bases at J, with 8 bases in the middle. CDR3 loop: CSVERGTSGNTIYF. CDR3 DNA: TGCAGCGTTGAACGGGGTACCTCTGGAAACACCATATATTTT.

The chain combines TRBV6-1 with TRBJ1-1, with a tentative D call TRBD1 (6 bases). V gave up 4 bases and J gave up 10 bases, with 16 bases separating them. This CDR3 region has 13 residues. CDR1 and CDR2 (germline): MNHNS, SASEGT. The CDR3 spells CASSASDSTGAFF. The CDR3 DNA reads as TGTGCCAGCAGTGCCTCGGACAGTACAGGAGCTTTCTTT.

The CDR3: CASSLDGSGDNEQFF. The CDR3 DNA reads as TGTGCCAGCAGCCTAGACGGGAGTGGCGACAATGAGCAGTTCTTC. The chain couples TRBV7-3 to TRBJ2-1, with a weak D call TRBD2 (6 bases). Germline CDR1 SGHTA, CDR2 FQGTGA. Trimming took off 5 bases at V and 5 bases at J, with 16 bases between the two ends. The CDR3 sequence is 15 residues long.

The chain is built from TRBV5-5 and TRBJ2-3, with 7 nucleotides matching TRBD1. The CDR3 length is 14 residues. The V gene's germline CDR1 is SGHKS and CDR2 YYEKEE (reference sequence). Germline trimming cut 4 bases from V and 5 bases from J; bases unmatched to any gene: 7. CDR3 protein: CASSEGQPKDTQYF. CDR3 DNA: TGTGCCAGCAGCGAGGGACAGCCGAAAGATACGCAGTATTTT.

This sequence joins TRBV6-1 and TRBJ2-6; 7 bases match TRBD2. The CDR3 is 16 amino acids. Germline lookup yields CDR1 MNHNS and CDR2 SASEGT. J was trimmed by 1 base and V by 2 bases; bases with no gene match: 2. In nucleotides, the CDR3 is TGTGCCAGCAGTGAAAACGGGAGGTCTGGGGCCAACGTCCTGACTTTC. Its translation is CASSENGRSGANVLTF.

The gene calls are TRBV29-1 and TRBJ1-1; D remains ambiguous. Trimming cost V 2 bases and J 1 base, with 5 bases left between them. The CDR3 spans 12 residues. Germline V gene lookup returns CDR1 SQVTM and CDR2 ANQGSEA. CDR3 nucleotides: TGCAGCGTTGAATCCCAGAACACTGAAGCTTTCTTT. It specifies CSVESQNTEAFF.

The chain recombines TRBV27 with TRBJ2-7; D uncertain. The ends were cut back, 6 bases at V and 1 base at J, with 10 bases in the middle. The CDR3 covers 13 residues. In germline, CDR1 is MNHEY, CDR2 SMNVEV (reference sequence). The CDR3 loop is CASRSLNSYEQYF. The CDR3 region has the DNA TGTGCCAGCAGATCGCTAAATTCCTACGAGCAGTACTTC.

The chain has TRBV5-6 and TRBJ2-3; 15 nucleotides match TRBD2. CDR1 and CDR2 from the germline V gene are SGHDT and YYEEEE. Losses at the gene ends were 0 bases for V and 3 bases for J; bases not matched to a gene: 5. The CDR3 extends over 18 amino acids. In DNA form, the CDR3 reads TGTGCCAGCAGCTTGGGGACTAGCGGGGGGGCCGGGACAGATACGCAGTATTTT. The encoded protein is CASSLGTSGGAGTDTQYF.

The V gene is TRBV19, the J gene TRBJ2-7; 8 positions agree with TRBD1. Germline V gene data show CDR1 as LNHDA and CDR2 as SQIVND (reference sequence). This CDR3 has 16 residues. J gave up 0 bases and V 0 bases, and 4 bases lay outside the gene matches. The DNA of the CDR3 is TGTGCCAGTAGTATAGACGGGACAGGTTTCTCCTACGAGCAGTACTTC. Translation: CASSIDGTGFSYEQYF.

The chain couples TRBV13 to TRBJ2-5; 12 bases match TRBD2. The J call may be faulty, since TRBJ2-7 better matches the DNA end. Looked up from germline, CDR1 is PRHDT and CDR2 is FYEKMQ (reference sequence). This CDR3 comprises 15 residues. CDR3 region: CASSSLAGGSYEQYF. For the CDR3, the DNA is TGTGCCAGCAGCTCTCTAGCGGGAGGGTCCTACGAGCAGTACTTC.

About this clone: This sample includes further DNA sequences coding for the same CDR3. The chain combines TRBV28 with TRBJ1-2; D may be TRBD1 (5 bases). The CDR3 loop spans 13 amino acids. CDR1 and CDR2 (germline): MDHEN, SYDVKM. The germline V and J ends were trimmed by 2 bases and 1 base, with 5 bases remaining between them. CDR3 sequence reads: CASSLQGNYGYTF. CDR3 bases: TGTGCCAGCAGTTTACAGGGTAACTATGGCTACACCTTC.

This chain joins TRBV7-2 and TRBJ2-7, with 10 nucleotides matching TRBD2. The CDR3 length is 16 residues. J was trimmed by 0 bases and V by 0 bases; bases with no gene match: 2. Germline V CDR1 and CDR2: SGHTA, FQGNSA. Written as DNA, the CDR3 is TGTGCCAGCAGCTTAGCAGCGGGAGGGGTCTCCTACGAGCAGTACTTC. Its protein is CASSLAAGGVSYEQYF.

The chain joins TRBV28 to TRBJ1-1, with 7 bases lining up with TRBD1. Germline-derived CDR1 and CDR2 are MDHEN and SYDVKM. V was pared by 8 bases and J by 6 bases, with 9 bases of the junction left unmatched. The CDR3 has 13 residues. The CDR3 region is CASQGDSTAEAFF. CDR3 DNA: TGTGCCAGCCAAGGGGACAGCACCGCTGAAGCTTTCTTT.